The 7 T cell receptor beta chains below were found in one sample sequenced in a study of blood T cell repertoires in COVID-19. TCRdb's table, derived via immunoSEQ multiplex PCR, lists solely in-frame clones and lacks some. The sample yields a few hundred thousand clones, more than 75% seen once. The sample was PBMCs or T cells enriched from blood (not recorded which). Receptors originate from a woman aged 18 to 35 who had recovered from COVID-19.

The chain employs TRBV6-2 or TRBV6-3 and TRBJ2-3; unclear D gene. The CDR3 has 14 amino acids. Germline values: CDR1 MNHEY, CDR2 SVGEGT. The V and J ends lost 4 bases and 2 bases respectively, with 10 bases between them. In DNA form, the CDR3 reads TGTGCCAGCAGTTCTAACAGAGCCACAGATACGCAGTATTTT. This codes for CASSSNRATDTQYF.

The J gene is TRBJ1-5, the V gene TRBV12-3 or TRBV12-4, with D uncertain. The CDR3 covers 13 residues. Trimming took off 9 bases at V and 2 bases at J, with 11 bases between the two ends. CDR3 loop: CASDTVGNQPQHF. CDR3 sequence (DNA): TGTGCCAGTGACACTGTGGGCAATCAGCCCCAGCATTTT.

This clone was seen only once. The CDR3 reads CASRAQGLGNQPQHF. The CDR3 DNA reads TGTGCCAGCAGAGCTCAGGGATTAGGCAATCAGCCCCAGCATTTT. This chain joins TRBV6-5 and TRBJ1-5, with a weak D call TRBD1 (5 bases). Trimming shortened V by 6 bases and J by 2 bases, and 14 bases separated the two germline ends. The CDR3 runs 15 residues. Germline V CDR1 and CDR2: MNHEY, SVGAGI.

This clone was observed once. The chain uses TRBV11-1 and TRBJ2-7; 9 nucleotides line up with TRBD1. The CDR3 runs to 15 residues. Germline CDR1 is SGHAT and CDR2 is FQDESV (reference sequence). V lost 4 bases, J lost 3 bases, and 7 bases stayed unmatched. DNA for the CDR3: TGTGCCAGCAGCTGGCACCCGGGACAGGGCTACGAGCAGTACTTC. It specifies CASSWHPGQGYEQYF.

The genes are TRBV5-4 and TRBJ2-7; TRBD2 aligns across 8 bases. This CDR3 contains 15 residues. Germline CDR1 and CDR2: SGHNT and YYREEE (reference sequence). The ends lost 4 bases at V and 5 bases at J; junction bases unmatched: 11. This chain's CDR3 is CASSHQIAGRHEQYF. DNA of the CDR3: TGTGCCAGCAGCCATCAGATAGCGGGACGGCACGAGCAGTACTTC.

This sequence joins TRBV19 and TRBJ1-2; no definite D call. The CDR3 runs to 11 residues. V dropped 8 bases and J dropped 8 bases, with 12 bases sitting between them. The germline V gene has CDR1 LNHDA and CDR2 SQIVND (reference sequence). The CDR3 DNA is TGTGCCAGTGAGAAGGCGGGGGGCTACACCTTC. It specifies CASEKAGGYTF.

This chain joins TRBV14 and TRBJ2-1; 10 bases map to TRBD2. The V gene end was trimmed by 1 base and the J gene end by 0 bases; junction bases not matched to a gene: 15. Germline CDR1 and CDR2: SGHDN and FVKESK. The CDR3 runs 21 residues. CDR3: CASSQGREGRTSGFSYNEQFF. In DNA form, the CDR3 reads TGTGCCAGCAGCCAAGGCAGGGAGGGTCGGACTAGCGGTTTCTCCTACAATGAGCAGTTCTTC.